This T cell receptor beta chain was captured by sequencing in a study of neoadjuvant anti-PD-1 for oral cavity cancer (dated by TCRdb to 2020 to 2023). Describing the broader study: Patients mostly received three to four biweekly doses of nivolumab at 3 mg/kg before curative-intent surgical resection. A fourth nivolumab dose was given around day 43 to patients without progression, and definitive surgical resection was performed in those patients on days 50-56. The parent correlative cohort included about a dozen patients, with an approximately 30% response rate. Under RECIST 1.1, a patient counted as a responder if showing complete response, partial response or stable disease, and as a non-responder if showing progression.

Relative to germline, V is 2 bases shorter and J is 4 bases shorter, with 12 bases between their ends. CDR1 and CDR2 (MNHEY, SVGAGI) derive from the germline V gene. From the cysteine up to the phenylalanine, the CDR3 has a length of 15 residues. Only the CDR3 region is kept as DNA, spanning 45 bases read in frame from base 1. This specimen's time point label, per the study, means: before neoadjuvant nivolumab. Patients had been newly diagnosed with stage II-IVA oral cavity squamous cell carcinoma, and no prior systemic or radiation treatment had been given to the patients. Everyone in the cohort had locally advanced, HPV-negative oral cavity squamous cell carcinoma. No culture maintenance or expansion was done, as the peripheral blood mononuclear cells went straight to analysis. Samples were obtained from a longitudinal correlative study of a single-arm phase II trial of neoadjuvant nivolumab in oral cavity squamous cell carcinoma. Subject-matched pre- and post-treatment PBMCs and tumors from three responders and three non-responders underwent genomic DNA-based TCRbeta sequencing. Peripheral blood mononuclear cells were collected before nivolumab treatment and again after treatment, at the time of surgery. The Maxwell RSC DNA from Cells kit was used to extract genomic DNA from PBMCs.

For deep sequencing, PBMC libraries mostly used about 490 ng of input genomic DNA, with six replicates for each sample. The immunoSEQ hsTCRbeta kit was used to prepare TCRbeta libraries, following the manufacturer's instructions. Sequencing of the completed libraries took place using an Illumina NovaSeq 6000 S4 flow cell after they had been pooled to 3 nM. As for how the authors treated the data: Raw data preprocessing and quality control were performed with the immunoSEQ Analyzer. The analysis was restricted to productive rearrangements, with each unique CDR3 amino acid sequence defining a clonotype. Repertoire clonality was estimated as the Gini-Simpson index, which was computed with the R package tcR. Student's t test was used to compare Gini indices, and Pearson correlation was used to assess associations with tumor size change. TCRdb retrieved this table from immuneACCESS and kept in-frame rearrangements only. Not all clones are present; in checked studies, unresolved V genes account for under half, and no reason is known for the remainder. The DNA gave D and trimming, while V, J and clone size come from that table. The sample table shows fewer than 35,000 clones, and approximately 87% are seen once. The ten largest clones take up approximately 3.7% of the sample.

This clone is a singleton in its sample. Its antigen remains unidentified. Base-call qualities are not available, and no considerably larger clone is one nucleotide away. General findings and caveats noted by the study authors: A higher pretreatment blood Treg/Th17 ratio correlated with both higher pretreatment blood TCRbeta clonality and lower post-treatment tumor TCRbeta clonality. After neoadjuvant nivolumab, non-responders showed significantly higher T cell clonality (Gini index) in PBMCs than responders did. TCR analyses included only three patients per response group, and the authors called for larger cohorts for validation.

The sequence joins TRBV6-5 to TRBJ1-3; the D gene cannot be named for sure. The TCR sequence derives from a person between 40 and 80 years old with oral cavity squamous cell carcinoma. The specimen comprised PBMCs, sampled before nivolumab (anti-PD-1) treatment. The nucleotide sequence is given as TGTGCCAGCAGTTACGGGCCAGCCAGGGGAAACACCATATATTTT. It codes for CASSYGPARGNTIYF.